The clone carrying this TCR beta chain was observed many times. The antigen is unknown. Researchers attached unique molecular identifiers to individual cDNA molecules. Each CDR3 protein gets one entry after TCRdb re-called the 5' RACE reads with MiXCR. The data show just under 60,000 distinct CDR3 sequences, more than 8.5% seen once. The source of the sample is a study of early T cells in non-severe SARS-CoV-2 infection. Study at large: The study sequenced bulk RNA from unsorted whole blood, with chains unpaired.

This CDR3 region has 13 residues. Germline V gene data show CDR1 as DFQATT and CDR2 as SNEGSKA (reference sequence). V was pared by 4 bases and J by 10 bases, with 8 bases of the junction left unmatched. Study results and caveats: Sequences matched to VDJdb favored anti-spike CD8 responses, while private and CD4 specificities were missed.

The sequence derives from an adult who was a healthcare worker with PCR-confirmed SARS-CoV-2 infection or an uninfected control (not recorded which). Sample: whole blood. V gene TRBV20-1 combines with J gene TRBJ1-4; 8 bases align to TRBD1. The CDR3 DNA sequence: TGCAGTGCTATTGGACAGGGCCCGGGAAAACTGTTTTTT. Residues: CSAIGQGPGKLFF.